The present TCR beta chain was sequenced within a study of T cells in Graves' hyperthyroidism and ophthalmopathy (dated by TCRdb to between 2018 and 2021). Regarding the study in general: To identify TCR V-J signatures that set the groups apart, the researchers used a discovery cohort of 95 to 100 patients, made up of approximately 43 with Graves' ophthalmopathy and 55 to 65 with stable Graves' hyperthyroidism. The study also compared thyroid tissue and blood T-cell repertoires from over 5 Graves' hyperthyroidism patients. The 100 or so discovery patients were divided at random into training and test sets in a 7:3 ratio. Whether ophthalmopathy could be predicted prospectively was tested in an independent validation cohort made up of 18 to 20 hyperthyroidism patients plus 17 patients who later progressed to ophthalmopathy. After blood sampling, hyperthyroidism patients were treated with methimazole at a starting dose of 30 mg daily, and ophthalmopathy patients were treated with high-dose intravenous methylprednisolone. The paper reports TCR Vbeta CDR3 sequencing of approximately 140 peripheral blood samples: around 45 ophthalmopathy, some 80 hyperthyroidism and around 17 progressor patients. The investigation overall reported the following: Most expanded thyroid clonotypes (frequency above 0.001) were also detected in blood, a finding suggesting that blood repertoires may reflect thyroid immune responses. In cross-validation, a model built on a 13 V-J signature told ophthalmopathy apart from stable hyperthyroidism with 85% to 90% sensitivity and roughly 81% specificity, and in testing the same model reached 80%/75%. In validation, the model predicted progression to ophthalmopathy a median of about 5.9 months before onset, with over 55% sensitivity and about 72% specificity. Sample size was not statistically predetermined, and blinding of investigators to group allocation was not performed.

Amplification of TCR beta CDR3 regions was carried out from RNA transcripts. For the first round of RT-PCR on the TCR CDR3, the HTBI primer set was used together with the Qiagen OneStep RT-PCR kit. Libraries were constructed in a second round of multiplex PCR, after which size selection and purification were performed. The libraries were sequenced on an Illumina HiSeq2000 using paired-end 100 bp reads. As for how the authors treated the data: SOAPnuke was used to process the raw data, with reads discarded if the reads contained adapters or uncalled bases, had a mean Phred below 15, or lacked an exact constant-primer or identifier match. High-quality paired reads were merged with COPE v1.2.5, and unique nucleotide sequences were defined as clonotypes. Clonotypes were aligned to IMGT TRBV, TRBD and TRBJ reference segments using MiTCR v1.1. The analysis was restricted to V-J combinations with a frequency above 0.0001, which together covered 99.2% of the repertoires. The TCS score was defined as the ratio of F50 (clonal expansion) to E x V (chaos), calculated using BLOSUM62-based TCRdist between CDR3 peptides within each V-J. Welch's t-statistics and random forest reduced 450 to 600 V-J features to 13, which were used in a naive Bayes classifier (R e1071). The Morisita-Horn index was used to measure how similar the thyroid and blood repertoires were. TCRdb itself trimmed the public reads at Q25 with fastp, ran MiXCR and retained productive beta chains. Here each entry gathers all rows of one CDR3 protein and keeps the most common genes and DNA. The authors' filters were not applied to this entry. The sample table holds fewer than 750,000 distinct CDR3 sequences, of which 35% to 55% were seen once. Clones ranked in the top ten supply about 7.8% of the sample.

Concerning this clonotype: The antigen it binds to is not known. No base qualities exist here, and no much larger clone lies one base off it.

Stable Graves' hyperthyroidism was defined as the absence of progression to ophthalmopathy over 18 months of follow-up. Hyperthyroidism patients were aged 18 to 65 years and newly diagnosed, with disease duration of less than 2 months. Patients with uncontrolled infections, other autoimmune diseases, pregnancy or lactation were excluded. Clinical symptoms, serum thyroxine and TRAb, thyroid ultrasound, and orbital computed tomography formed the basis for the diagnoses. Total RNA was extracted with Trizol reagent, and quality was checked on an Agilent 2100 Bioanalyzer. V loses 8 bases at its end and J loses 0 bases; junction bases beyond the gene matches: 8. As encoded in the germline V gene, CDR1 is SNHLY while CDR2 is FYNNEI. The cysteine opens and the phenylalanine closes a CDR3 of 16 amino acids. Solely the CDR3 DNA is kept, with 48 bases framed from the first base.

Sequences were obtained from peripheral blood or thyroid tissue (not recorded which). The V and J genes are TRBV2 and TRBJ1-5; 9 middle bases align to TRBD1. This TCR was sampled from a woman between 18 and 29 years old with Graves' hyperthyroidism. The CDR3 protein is CASQEGQGYSNQPQHF. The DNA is TGTGCCAGCCAAGAGGGACAGGGATATAGCAATCAGCCCCAGCATTTT.